This TCR beta chain was recovered during a study of identical twins. TCRdb reprocessed the 5' RACE reads with MiXCR, giving one entry per CDR3 protein. Altogether fewer than 500,000 distinct CDR3 sequences are present, 14% being singletons, with the ten largest covering 0.98%. This clonotype was recorded a few times. V gave up 0 bases and J gave up 3 bases, with 11 bases separating them. The CDR3 length is 15 residues. CDR1 and CDR2 from the germline V gene are LGHNA and YSLEER. This same sample was also part of a study on yellow fever vaccine responses in identical twins.

Sequenced sample: CD4+ T cells sorted from blood. The chain couples TRBV4-3 to TRBJ2-5; the D call may be TRBD1 or TRBD2 (5 bases each). The clonotype comes from a young woman in good health. DNA for the CDR3: TGCGCCAGCAGCCAAGATCAACTAGGGGAAGAGACCCAGTACTTC. Translation gives CASSQDQLGEETQYF.